This T cell receptor (beta chain) was sequenced for a study of shared clonotypes between healthy human individuals (dated by TCRdb to the early 2020s). For context, the study as a whole: A few men and a couple of women, aged 18 to 49 years, made up the cohort. Blood TCR repertoires of 5 or 6 healthy adults were deeply sequenced to estimate repertoire size and the extent of clonotype sharing between individuals. Different laboratories and diverse techniques were used to prepare libraries and sequence TCR repertoires, to increase sequencing depth and limit assay-specific biases. Per donor, leukapheresis produced somewhere between about 0.94 and 8.9 billion PBMCs. The full study reports these points: Sampling was restricted to blood, and TCR repertoires in tissue are likely to differ from TCR repertoires in blood. The small number of donors limited the genetic and exposure-history diversity represented. Pairwise subsampling led to the expectation that sequencing depth would affect the degree of clonotype sharing among donors.

The CDR3 goes from the cysteine to the phenylalanine over 12 residues. CDR3 DNA only is kept here, 36 bases in frame from base 1. Between the V and J ends, shortened by 1 base and 7 bases respectively, the junction contains 5 bases. Via the germline V gene, CDR1 is SGHTA and CDR2 FQGTGA. Donors were healthy HIV-negative adults with no recently reported acute infections or vaccinations. Only Caucasian adults living in Nashville, Tennessee, USA were represented among the donors. For unsorted samples, about 90 million PBMCs were counted, and genomic DNA was extracted using the QIAamp DNA Blood Mini kit. Blood was obtained by leukapheresis, after which PBMCs were separated by Ficoll-Histopaque density gradient centrifugation and cryopreserved in liquid nitrogen vapor phase. Worth noting for this clone: Its binding antigen is unknown. Base-call qualities are not available, and no considerably larger clone is one nucleotide away.

Using the deep immunoSEQ assay, multiplex PCR amplified TCR CDR3 regions from genomic DNA. Extracted genomic DNA from each cell subset was spread evenly across all wells of several immunoSEQ 96-well plates, with each plate serving as a replicate. For unsorted PBMC, each replicate PCR was loaded with approximately 0.3 ug genomic DNA, equivalent to roughly 31,000 T cell genomes. Ten immunoSEQ deep assay plates were used to sequence unsorted PBMC genomic DNA. Purified libraries were measured with a Qubit 3.0 fluorometer, size-checked on a Bioanalyzer 2100, and measured again with the KAPA Library Quantification kit. Every immunoSEQ 96-well plate was sequenced on a dedicated single-read 150-cycle Illumina NextSeq 550 flow cell. On the authors' methods: Because the immunoSEQ output held only junctional sequences and lacked quality scores, the filtering could not match the filtering applied to full-length reads. Sequences were annotated with PyIR, a Python wrapper for IgBLAST v1.9, and V/J genes and CDR3 were assigned using IMGT germline references. Reads were filtered out if the reads had weak V/J assignments (E-value above 1e-6), no CDR3, stop codons, out-of-frame junctions, or ambiguous translated residues. V3J clonotypes were defined as sequences sharing the same inferred V gene, J gene, and CDR3 amino acid sequence. To compute the percentage overlap between repertoires, the number of shared unique clonotypes was divided by the size of the smaller repertoire. Richness of each repertoire was evaluated using RTK rarefaction, the Chao1 estimator, and Recon v2.1 estimates of unobserved clonotypes. TCRdb limited this immuneACCESS table to in-frame rearrangements with V and J called. A share of clones is missing; checked studies link under half to unresolved V genes, and the rest is unexplained. V, J and clone size reflect that table, while D and trimming were determined from the DNA. Present in this sample are fewer than 650,000 clones, roughly four fifths of which were seen just once. The ten largest account for around 12% of the sample.

The V gene is TRBV7-3 and the J gene is TRBJ2-1, with the D gene not confidently named. This TCR derives from a woman in her forties in good health. Some clones in this sample may be carry-over from other donors' samples. The sequenced sample consisted of PBMCs. Here is the DNA: TGTGCCAGCAGCTTAATAGGGAATGAGCAGTTCTTC. Translated, this is CASSLIGNEQFF.